Below, 26 T cell receptor beta chains from the same sample are listed, as sequenced in a study of blood T cells in healthy people across ages. Using a J-beta primer mix together with a sample-barcoded 5' primer, a second PCR was run for 7 to 11 cycles. TCRdb re-analysed the 5' RACE reads in MiXCR, keeping a single row per CDR3 protein. The repertoire holds more than 550,000 distinct CDR3 sequences, with 22% as singletons. The specimen sequenced was blood. These receptors were obtained from a man in his 70s in good health.

In DNA form, the CDR3 reads TGTGCCAGCACCCTTTGGGCGCAGGAAAAACTGTTTTTT. Its protein is CASTLWAQEKLFF. The chain links TRBV12-3 or TRBV12-4 to TRBJ1-4; D is ambiguous. V was clipped by 7 bases and J by 8 bases, with 14 bases between them. The CDR3 totals 13 residues.

The V and J genes are TRBV20-1 and TRBJ1-5; D remains ambiguous. Germline CDR1 and CDR2: DFQATT and SNEGSKA (reference sequence). V dropped 4 bases and J dropped 1 base, with 5 bases sitting between them. CDR3 length: 12 residues. CDR3 sequence: CSAKWSNQPQHF. The CDR3 DNA reads TGCAGTGCTAAGTGGAGCAATCAGCCCCAGCATTTT.

The J gene is TRBJ2-7, the V gene TRBV6-1; no firm D call. Germline CDR1 reads MNHNS; CDR2 reads SASEGT. Trimming took off 2 bases at V and 6 bases at J, with 11 bases between the two ends. CDR3 length: 13 residues. The CDR3, as DNA: TGTGCCAGCAGTGAATTGACTGTCGGCGAGCAGTACTTC. Its translation: CASSELTVGEQYF.

This clonotype has only a few counts. The rearrangement links TRBV7-2 to TRBJ1-2; D unclear. Germline V gives CDR1 SGHTA, CDR2 FQGNSA. The CDR3 is 15 residues long. The V gene lost 1 base and the J gene lost 1 base, with 10 bases spanning the gap. Here the CDR3 reads CASSLGRALNYGYTF. DNA of the CDR3: TGTGCCAGCAGCTTAGGTCGGGCCCTTAACTATGGCTACACCTTC. Variable domain in full (rest from reference TRBV7-2 and TRBJ1-2): GAGVSQSPSNKVTEKGKDVELRCDPISGHTALYWYRQSLGQGLEFLIYFQGNSAPDKSGLPSDRFSAERTGGSVSTLTIQRTQQEDSAVYLCASSLGRALNYGYTFGSGTRLTVV.

This chain connects TRBV7-3 to TRBJ2-3; tentative D call: TRBD2 (5 bases). Germline V gives CDR1 SGHTA, CDR2 FQGTGA. The CDR3 contains 15 residues. Trimming cost V 3 bases and J 1 base, with 11 bases left between them. Here the CDR3 reads CASSLRASRTDTQYF. CDR3 nucleotides: TGTGCCAGCAGCTTGAGGGCGTCTCGCACAGATACGCAGTATTTT.

Notes on this clonotype: A read error may account for a junction end that differs from germline. This chain joins TRBV19 and TRBJ2-3; tentatively, D is TRBD1 (5 bases). Germline V gene data show CDR1 as LNHDA and CDR2 as SQIVND (reference sequence). The CDR3 runs to 14 residues. DNA of the CDR3: TGCGCCAGTAGTACCCGGACACGCACAGATACGCAGTATTTT. Translation: CASSTRTRTDTQYF.

This clonotype was found a few times. The chain is built from TRBV20-1 and TRBJ2-1, with TRBD2 identical over 13 bases. The J call may be mistaken, given a closer DNA end match to TRBJ2-7. The CDR3 has 15 amino acids. Germline loops: CDR1 DFQATT, CDR2 SNEGSKA (reference sequence). The chain's CDR3 is CSAIKGTSGVYEQYF. The CDR3 DNA follows: TGCAGTGCGATAAAAGGGACTAGCGGGGTCTACGAGCAGTACTTC.

This rearrangement joins TRBV2 to TRBJ1-6; TRBD1 matches 10 bases. V was pared by 6 bases and J by 10 bases, with 6 bases of the junction left unmatched. Germline V lookup: CDR1 SNHLY, CDR2 FYNNEI. There are 14 residues in the CDR3. CDR3 bases: TGTGCCAGCAGGGACGGGACAGGGGACTCACCCCTCCACTTT. Translation: CASRDGTGDSPLHF. The full variable domain, completed using reference TRBV2 and TRBJ1-6, is EPEVTQTPSHQVTQMGQEVILRCVPISNHLYFYWYRQILGQKVEFLVSFYNNEISEKSEIFDDQFSVERPDGSNFTLKIRSTKLEDSAMYFCASRDGTGDSPLHFGNGTRLTVT.

This clonotype was seen only a few times. The CDR3 nucleotides are TGTGCCAGCAGCCACGATTCAGGACAGCTGAACACTGAAGCTTTCTTT. Protein: CASSHDSGQLNTEAFF. The chain joins TRBV12-3 or TRBV12-4 to TRBJ1-1; possibly TRBD1 for D (6 bases). Trimming took 6 bases from V and 0 from J, leaving 17 bases between them. The CDR3 sequence is 16 residues long.

This chain uses TRBV7-9 with TRBJ1-1, with D possibly being TRBD1 (6 bases). Germline CDR1 reads SEHNR; CDR2 reads FQNEAQ (reference sequence). The CDR3 loop spans 12 amino acids. V dropped 6 bases and J dropped 11 bases, with 16 bases sitting between them. CDR3 in amino acids: CASSAGVRGAFF. CDR3 DNA sequence: TGTGCCAGCAGTGCAGGGGTACGAGGGGCTTTCTTT.

This clonotype was counted a few times. The chain is built from TRBV12-3 or TRBV12-4 and TRBJ2-1; 10 bases line up with TRBD2. The CDR3 is made up of 15 amino acids. Unmatched junction bases numbered 8, after V lost 7 bases and J lost 5 bases. The CDR3 DNA sequence: TGTGCCAGCACTAGCGGGAGACTCCCAGACAATGAGCAGTTCTTC. Translation gives CASTSGRLPDNEQFF.

The gene calls are TRBV5-1 and TRBJ2-5, with 8 bases aligning to TRBD1. The CDR3 sequence is 15 residues long. CDR1 is SGHRS and CDR2 is YFSETQ in the germline V gene. The V and J ends lost 4 bases and 4 bases, in that order; junction bases with no gene match: 9. The chain's CDR3 is CASSQTWTGSETQYF. The DNA of the CDR3 is TGCGCCAGCAGCCAAACCTGGACAGGGTCAGAGACCCAGTACTTC.

The chain couples TRBV29-1 to TRBJ1-1, with TRBD1 matching over 7 bases. The CDR3 contains 14 residues. Germline values: CDR1 SQVTM, CDR2 ANQGSEA. Losses at the gene ends were 5 bases for V and 3 bases for J; bases not matched to a gene: 9. Written as DNA, the CDR3 is TGCAGCGTTACCAGATCCCAGGGGGACACTGAAGCTTTCTTT. It yields the protein CSVTRSQGDTEAFF.

This clonotype appeared a few times. The DNA of the CDR3 is TGCGCCAGTAGCAAGGAGGGGGGACGTCGGGGCAGGGAAGACGAAAAACTGTTTTTT. Its protein product is CASSKEGGRRGREDEKLFF. The V call is TRBV5-1, the J call TRBJ1-4; D possibly corresponds to TRBD1 (6 bases). Trimming shortened V by 8 bases and J by 8 bases, and 34 bases separated the two germline ends. This CDR3 comprises 19 residues. Germline CDR1 is SGHRS and CDR2 is YFSETQ. Combining the CDR3 with reference TRBV5-1 and TRBJ1-4 gives the whole variable domain KAGVTQTPRYLIKTRGQQVTLSCSPISGHRSVSWYQQTPGQGLQFLFEYFSETQRNKGNFPGRFSGRQFSNSRSEMNVSTLELGDSALYLCASSKEGGRRGREDEKLFFGSGTQLSVL.

This chain uses TRBV25-1 with TRBJ2-5; TRBD1 agrees at 9 bases. The J call may be in error: the DNA end matches TRBJ2-7 better. The CDR3 is 16 residues long. Germline assignment: CDR1 MGHDK and CDR2 SYGVNS. DNA of the CDR3: TGTGCCAGCAGTGAATATGGGCTGACAGGGGGTTACGAGCAGTACTTC. Residues: CASSEYGLTGGYEQYF.

This clonotype was counted between two and nine times. J is TRBJ2-1 and V is TRBV6-5; possible D gene TRBD2, 6 bases. The CDR3 runs 13 residues. Trimming stripped 0 bases from V and 7 bases from J, with 7 bases between. Germline V gene lookup returns CDR1 MNHEY and CDR2 SVGAGI. The CDR3 protein is CASSYSEGNEQFF. The DNA of the CDR3 is TGTGCCAGCAGTTACTCGGAGGGAAATGAGCAGTTCTTC.

CDR3 residues: CSASRPELDQPQHF. In nucleotides, the CDR3 is TGCAGTGCCAGCAGGCCCGAATTAGATCAGCCCCAGCATTTT. The V and J genes are TRBV20-1 and TRBJ1-5; D is uncertain. The germline V and J ends were trimmed by 6 bases and 5 bases, with 17 bases remaining between them. The CDR3 runs to 14 residues. Germline loops: CDR1 DFQATT, CDR2 SNEGSKA (reference sequence).

This clonotype has just a few counts. A junction boundary mismatches the germline segment, possibly from a read error. The V gene is TRBV5-6, the J gene TRBJ2-5; D unresolved. CDR1 and CDR2 (germline): SGHDT, YYEEEE. The CDR3 is made up of 14 amino acids. This CDR3 reads CASSLVQDQETQCF. As DNA, the CDR3 is TGTGCCAGCAGCTTGGTGCAGGACCAAGAGACCCAGTGCTTC.

A few counts support this clonotype. Compared with germline, one end of the junction differs, possibly owing to a read error. The rearrangement links TRBV5-1 to TRBJ2-7; 12 positions agree with TRBD2. Germline CDR1 SGHRS, CDR2 YFSETQ. The CDR3 length is 14 residues. The CDR3 sequence is CASSPSGGAREQYF. In nucleotides, the CDR3 is TGTGCCAGCAGCCCTAGCGGGGGGGCCAGGGAGCAGTACTTC.

The chain links TRBV5-1 to TRBJ2-7, with 12 bases aligning to TRBD2. The J call could be wrong; TRBJ2-1 is a better fit for the DNA end. Germline CDR1 and CDR2: SGHRS and YFSETQ. CDR3 length equals 16 residues. CDR3 nucleotide sequence: TGCGCCAGCAGCTCCCAGACTAGCGGGGGCTACAATGAGCAGTTCTTC. Protein: CASSSQTSGGYNEQFF.

The chain is built from TRBV5-1 and TRBJ2-1; 13 bases are shared with TRBD2. The CDR3 has 15 amino acids. V lost 3 bases, J lost 6 bases, and 3 bases stayed unmatched. Looked up from germline, CDR1 is SGHRS and CDR2 is YFSETQ. The DNA for the CDR3 is TGCGCCAGCAGCTGGACTAGCGGGGGAAGCAATGAGCAGTTCTTC. Translating it yields CASSWTSGGSNEQFF.

The chain is built from TRBV19 and TRBJ1-4; 8 bases align to TRBD1. V lost 4 bases, J lost 10 bases, and 8 bases stayed unmatched. The CDR3 loop spans 14 amino acids. Per the germline V gene, CDR1 is LNHDA and CDR2 is SQIVND (reference sequence). In DNA form, the CDR3 reads TGTGCCAGTAGTAACCTGGACAGGGCCGGAAAACTGTTTTTT. Translating gives CASSNLDRAGKLFF. Using reference TRBV19 and TRBJ1-4 for the parts outside the CDR3, the full variable domain is DGGITQSPKYLFRKEGQNVTLSCEQNLNHDAMYWYRQDPGQGLRLIYYSQIVNDFQKGDIAEGYSVSREKKESFPLTVTSAQKNPTAFYLCASSNLDRAGKLFFGSGTQLSVL.

The chain links TRBV2 to TRBJ1-5; maybe TRBD1 (5 bases). V gave up 4 bases and J gave up 4 bases, with 11 bases separating them. The CDR3 has 14 amino acids. The germline gives CDR1 SNHLY, CDR2 FYNNEI. The CDR3 DNA reads as TGTGCCAGCAGTGGGTCAGGGCGGAATCAGCCCCAGCATTTT. Amino acids: CASSGSGRNQPQHF.

The V gene is TRBV4-3, the J gene TRBJ1-2; 8 nucleotides align to TRBD1. The germline V gene has CDR1 LGHNA and CDR2 YSLEER. The CDR3 runs 17 residues. The trim removed 3 bases at V and 4 bases at J, leaving 13 bases unmatched. CDR3 region: CASSQNFDRGMGYGYTF. DNA of the CDR3: TGCGCCAGCAGCCAGAACTTCGACAGGGGCATGGGCTATGGCTACACCTTC.

The table lists this clonotype with a count of one. The V call is TRBV20-1, the J call TRBJ2-5; D is uncertain. The CDR3 covers 15 residues. The germline CDR1 and CDR2 sequences are DFQATT and SNEGSKA (reference sequence). V was clipped by 3 bases and J by 5 bases, with 19 bases between them. CDR3 nucleotides: TGCAGTGCTAGCTCTTATGAGGTACTTCGGGAGACCCAGTACTTC. Its translation is CSASSYEVLRETQYF.

The V and J genes are TRBV20-1 and TRBJ2-7, with TRBD2 as a possible D gene (6 bases). Trimming removed 5 bases from V and 4 bases from J, with 24 bases in between. Looked up from germline, CDR1 is DFQATT and CDR2 is SNEGSKA (reference sequence). The CDR3 totals 16 residues. The CDR3 sequence: CSASSPRGSGEYEQYF. The DNA of the CDR3 is TGCAGTGCTTCTTCCCCTCGGGGTAGCGGTGAATACGAGCAGTACTTC.